This note documents a single T cell receptor beta chain sequence. Its ends do not fully match the called genes, so a read error is possible. RNA in amounts of roughly 0.5 to 1 ug was reverse transcribed with random hexamers. Across 54 Vbeta and 13 Jbeta, TCR beta CDR3 was amplified with immunoSEQ multiplex PCR. TCRdb called the immunoSEQ multiplex PCR reads again in MiXCR, with one record for every CDR3 protein. The sample lists about 70,000 distinct CDR3 sequences; approximately 95% were seen once. The sample belongs to a study of CD8 T cells in Susac syndrome. The germline V gene has CDR1 SSHAT and CDR2 FNYEAQ (reference sequence). The CDR3 contains 13 residues.

V and J are TRBV7-7 and TRBJ2-5, with unresolved D. The sequence was obtained from a human donor in good health. The sequenced material came from CD8+ T cells from PBMCs. The CDR3 sequence: CASSLEPTETQYF. Written as DNA, the CDR3 is TGTGCTAGCAGCTTAGAACCAACCGAGACCCAGTACTTC. The full variable domain, its missing parts supplied by reference TRBV7-7 and TRBJ2-5, is GAGVSQSPRYKVTKRGQDVTLRCDPISSHATLYWYQQALGQGPEFLTYFNYEAQPDKSGLPSDRFSAERPEGSISTLTIQRTEQRDSAMYRCASSLEPTETQYFGPGTRLLVL.